This T cell receptor (beta chain) stems from a study of blood T cell repertoires in COVID-19. Study-wide background: T cells, B-cell-depleted T cells, or PBMCs supplied cDNA or gDNA.

In the original processing: Nucleated cell number was recorded as an estimate derived from reference gene primer amplification. Libraries were prepared by immunoSEQ multiplex PCR; TCRdb keeps only in-frame clonotypes and omits some of them. V and J calls plus clone size are reproduced from that table; the DNA served to infer D and trimming. The table lists about 350,000 clones, roughly 87% of them singletons. Everyone who took part was roughly 18 to 89 years old, and they came from 24 US areas. Recovered participants had two consecutive negative NP/OP PCR tests, healthcare professional clearance, or symptom resolution. V was cut by 1 base and J by 4 bases, with 14 bases left in between. The CDR3 is 16 amino acids. Germline V gene lookup returns CDR1 LGHDT and CDR2 YNNKEL (reference sequence).

The receptor was derived from a woman in her 30s who had recovered from COVID-19. The material sequenced was PBMCs or T cells enriched from blood (not recorded which). The chain links TRBV3-1 (or the pseudogene TRBV3-2) to TRBJ1-3; D uncertain. The CDR3 is CASSQVLGVGGNTIYF. In DNA form, the CDR3 reads TGTGCCAGCAGCCAAGTTCTAGGAGTAGGAGGAAACACCATATATTTT.